The 18 T cell receptor beta chains below were found in one sample sequenced in a study of blood T cells in healthy people across ages. A sample-barcoded 5' primer and a J-beta primer mix were used in a second PCR of about 7 to 12 cycles. One entry per CDR3 protein, called by TCRdb with MiXCR from the 5' RACE reads. The sample lists 1.5 million to 2 million distinct CDR3 sequences; 28% were seen once. The sequenced sample was blood. The source is a woman in her twenties or thirties in good health.

In nucleotides, the CDR3 is TGTGCCAGCAGCTTCACCCTTAGGACGGAGCAGTTCTTC. Encoded protein: CASSFTLRTEQFF. This rearrangement joins TRBV11-3 to TRBJ2-1, with D unclear. From germline, CDR1 is SGHNT and CDR2 YENEEA. This CDR3 is 13 amino acids long. The V end was cut by 3 bases, the J end by 10 bases, with 13 bases between.

This clonotype was recorded a few times. The chain recombines TRBV29-1 with TRBJ2-5; TRBD2 matches at 10 bases. V lost 5 bases to trimming and J lost 11 bases; unmatched junction nucleotides: 11. CDR3 length equals 13 residues. Per the germline V gene, CDR1 is SQVTM and CDR2 is ANQGSEA. CDR3 sequence: CSVRASGRGVQYF. The DNA of the CDR3 is TGCAGCGTTCGGGCTAGCGGGAGAGGGGTGCAGTACTTC. The full variable domain, in which reference TRBV29-1 and TRBJ2-5 provide the parts outside the CDR3, is SAVISQKPSRDICQRGTSLTIQCQVDSQVTMMFWYRQQPGQSLTLIATANQGSEATYESGFVIDKFPISRPNLTFSTLTVSNMSPEDSSIYLCSVRASGRGVQYFGPGTRLLVL.

This clonotype appeared a few times. The J gene is TRBJ2-3, the V gene TRBV12-3 or TRBV12-4; 10 positions agree with TRBD2. V lost 7 bases to trimming and J lost 8 bases; unmatched junction nucleotides: 12. The CDR3 totals 15 residues. CDR3 in amino acids: CASTRAGGQGGTQYF. In DNA, the CDR3 is TGTGCCAGCACTCGAGCGGGGGGGCAGGGTGGTACGCAGTATTTT.

In regard to this clonotype: At one of its ends the junction is not consistent with the germline gene, which may arise from a read error. V and J are TRBV28 and TRBJ2-7; perhaps TRBD1 as D (5 bases). CDR3 length: 13 residues. Germline CDR1 reads MDHEN; CDR2 reads SYDVKM. CDR3 protein: CAGNDRNSYELYF. The DNA for the CDR3 is TGTGCCGGCAATGACAGAAACTCCTACGAGCTGTACTTC.

This clonotype has ten or more counts. This chain links TRBV6-1 with TRBJ2-7; D is tentatively TRBD1 or TRBD2 (5 bases each). The CDR3 has 12 amino acids. V was clipped by 8 bases and J by 6 bases, with 14 bases between them. Germline-derived CDR1 and CDR2 are MNHNS and SASEGT. The CDR3 DNA reads TGTGCCAGCTGCAGGGTAGGACTCGAGCAGTACTTC. Its translation is CASCRVGLEQYF.

As to this clonotype: A clone one base away is much larger, so this may be a read error. The V and J genes are TRBV7-2 and TRBJ2-7, with D unresolved. Trimming took off 6 bases at V and 7 bases at J, with 16 bases between the two ends. The CDR3 totals 13 residues. Germline V CDR1 and CDR2: SGHTA, FQGNSA. CDR3 sequence (DNA): TGTGCCAGCAGGACGGCAGGTTACAATGAGCAGTACTTC. Translating it yields CASRTAGYNEQYF.

The chain joins TRBV11-2 to TRBJ1-1; D not resolved. The CDR3 is 14 amino acids. V lost 10 bases and J 2 bases, leaving 17 bases between the germline ends. Germline CDR1 and CDR2: SGHAT and FQNNGV. CDR3 bases: TGTGCCACCGGATGGAGAGAATTTAACACTGAAGCTTTCTTT. This translates into CATGWREFNTEAFF.

This clonotype was recorded many times. The rearrangement uses TRBV7-2 and TRBJ2-7, with 10 bases matching TRBD1. Trimming removed 2 bases from V and 3 bases from J; junction bases left unmatched: 4. Germline values: CDR1 SGHTA, CDR2 FQGNSA. The CDR3 covers 15 residues. DNA for the CDR3: TGTGCCAGCAGCTTAACCGGGACAGGGGACTACGAGCAGTACTTC. This gives the protein CASSLTGTGDYEQYF.

This clonotype was observed a handful of times. The CDR3 DNA follows: TGTGCCTGGAGGGTCGGACTCGGCGGCTACACCTTC. It specifies CAWRVGLGGYTF. The chain uses TRBV30 and TRBJ1-2; D unresolved. CDR1 GTSNPN and CDR2 SVGIG come from the germline V gene (reference sequence). There are 12 residues in the CDR3. Trimming pared 3 bases from V and 8 bases from J, leaving 13 bases between.

Details on this clonotype: A read error may account for a junction end that differs from germline. The chain combines TRBV20-1 with TRBJ1-1; D perhaps matches TRBD1 (5 bases). Germline V gene lookup returns CDR1 DFQATT and CDR2 SNEGSKA (reference sequence). This CDR3 contains 15 residues. The CDR3 region has the DNA TGCAATGCTAGGCTCGCCGGGACCGAGCCGAAGGAAGCTTTCTTT. Amino acid sequence: CNARLAGTEPKEAFF.

To note about this clonotype: Sequence at one end of the junction differs from germline and may be a read error. The rearrangement joins TRBV12-3 or TRBV12-4 to TRBJ1-6, with TRBD1 matching over 8 bases. The CDR3 has 15 amino acids. The CDR3 region has the DNA TGTGCCAGCAGTTCCAGGGGGCGTCTTGATTCACCCCCCCACTTT. This gives the protein CASSSRGRLDSPPHF.

This clonotype was seen more than once but under ten times. This sequence joins TRBV5-1 and TRBJ2-4, with 8 bases identical to TRBD1. The closer fit of TRBJ2-7 to the DNA end suggests the J call may be wrong. CDR1 is SGHRS, CDR2 YFSETQ, per germline. This CDR3 has 14 amino acids. The DNA of the CDR3 is TGCGCCAGCAGCTTGAACAGGGGGATCGACGAGCAGTACTTC. Translation gives CASSLNRGIDEQYF.

At least ten counts were recorded for this clonotype. The V gene is TRBV11-2, the J gene TRBJ2-7; the match to TRBD2 covers 10 bases. The CDR3 is 15 amino acids. Germline assignment: CDR1 SGHAT and CDR2 FQNNGV. V was pared by 5 bases and J by 3 bases, with 7 bases of the junction left unmatched. The DNA of the CDR3 is TGTGCCAGCAGCCTCGGACTAGCGGCCCTCTACGAGCAGTACTTC. Protein: CASSLGLAALYEQYF.

In the case of this clonotype: Possible read error: a much larger clone is one base away. This chain joins TRBV28 and TRBJ2-4, with D unclear. The J call may be wrong; the DNA end is better matched by TRBJ2-7. Germline V lookup: CDR1 MDHEN, CDR2 SYDVKM. This CDR3 region has 12 residues. This CDR3 reads CASAQIPYEQYF. CDR3 DNA: TGTGCCAGCGCTCAGATCCCCTACGAGCAGTACTTC.

This clonotype occurred many times. This chain connects TRBV10-3 to TRBJ2-1; D call uncertain. This CDR3 spans 15 amino acids. Germline CDR1 and CDR2: ENHRY and SYGVKD. Trimming took 4 bases from V and 10 from J, leaving 20 bases between them. As DNA, the CDR3 is TGTGCCATCAGTGCTACAGCTAACCTCAAAGGGGAGCAGTTCTTC. This encodes CAISATANLKGEQFF.

This clonotype was seen at least ten times. The V and J genes are TRBV6-6 and TRBJ2-1, with TRBD2 matching over 7 bases. V gave up 2 bases and J gave up 8 bases; unmatched junction bases: 9. Germline-derived CDR1 and CDR2 are MNHNY and SVGAGI (reference sequence). CDR3 size: 15 residues. The CDR3 protein is CASSYRRESEYEQFF. The CDR3 DNA sequence: TGTGCCAGCAGTTACCGGCGGGAGTCTGAATATGAGCAGTTCTTC.

This clonotype turned up a few times. This chain joins TRBV3-1 and TRBJ2-1, with 8 bases aligning to TRBD2. This CDR3 is 18 amino acids long. Unmatched junction bases numbered 11, after V lost 4 bases and J lost 0 bases. The germline CDR1 and CDR2 sequences are LGHDT and YNNKEL (reference sequence). In nucleotides, the CDR3 is TGTGCCAGCAGCCCTCCGCGCGAGCGGGGGAGCTCCTACAATGAGCAGTTCTTC. Its translation: CASSPPRERGSSYNEQFF.

This clonotype was found a few times. The genes are TRBV15 and TRBJ2-1; D possibly corresponds to TRBD2 (5 bases). Germline V CDR1 and CDR2: LNHNV, YYDKDF (reference sequence). This CDR3 is built from 14 residues. The ends were cut back, 3 bases at V and 3 bases at J, with 9 bases in the middle. DNA for the CDR3: TGTGCCACCAGCAGGGACGGACTCTACAATGAGCAGTTCTTC. Residues: CATSRDGLYNEQFF.